This TCR beta chain came from a study of shared clonotypes between healthy human individuals. Study-level points and caveats: In general, naive subsets displayed greater estimated richness than memory subsets did. Donor scarcity curtailed the genetic and exposure-history diversity represented herein.

Positively selected for CCR7, the CD45RO-negative cells used as naive CD8 cells excluded terminally differentiated effector memory CD45RA+ cells. V gave up 4 bases and J gave up 0 bases, with 19 bases separating them. The CDR3 length is 17 residues. Per germline, CDR1 SGHVS and CDR2 FNYEAQ. Note on this clone: Its antigen is as yet unknown.

The assay ran at deep level. Method: immunoSEQ multiplex PCR; TCRdb's copy keeps in-frame clones and lacks some. There are about 2.2 million clones in the sample; approximately 92% occur only once, and approximately 1.7% lies in the top ten. The V call is TRBV7-6, the J call TRBJ2-7; D is possibly TRBD2 (5 bases). The source is a man in his late teens or twenties in good health. Some clones in this sample may be carry-over from other donors' samples. Sequencing used naive CD8+ T cells from PBMCs. CDR3 loop: CASSSTQEAPLSYEQYF. The DNA of the CDR3 is TGTGCCAGCAGCTCCACTCAGGAGGCCCCGCTCTCCTACGAGCAGTACTTC.